Shown below are 31 T cell receptor beta chains from a single sample sequenced in a study of blood T cell repertoires in COVID-19. Assay: immunoSEQ multiplex PCR; the TCRdb copy retains only in-frame clones and omits some. The sample records roughly 34,000 clones, roughly 73% being singletons. The sequenced sample was peripheral blood. The receptor set was obtained from a man older than 75 with active or convalescent COVID-19.

The chain carries TRBV24-1 and TRBJ2-3; possibly TRBD2 for D (6 bases). The CDR3 extends over 13 amino acids. V shed 4 bases and J shed 4 bases, with 8 bases lying between them. Germline loops: CDR1 KGHDR, CDR2 SFDVKD. CDR3 amino acids: CATSDASADTQYF. For the CDR3, the DNA is TGTGCCACCAGTGACGCTAGCGCAGATACGCAGTATTTT.

J is TRBJ2-7 and V is TRBV29-1, with 11 bases lining up with TRBD1. CDR3 length equals 14 residues. Germline V gene data show CDR1 as SQVTM and CDR2 as ANQGSEA. V lost 3 bases, J lost 3 bases, and 4 bases stayed unmatched. CDR3 in amino acids: CSVDPGTGGYEQYF. The CDR3 coding sequence is TGCAGCGTTGACCCAGGGACAGGGGGCTACGAGCAGTACTTC.

This clone was detected only a few times. The CDR3 loop reads CASSQDQGVGYEQFF. The CDR3, as DNA: TGCGCCAGCAGCCAAGATCAAGGGGTGGGTTATGAGCAGTTCTTC. The rearrangement joins TRBV4-3 to TRBJ2-1, with D perhaps matching TRBD1 (5 bases). Germline-derived CDR1 and CDR2 are LGHNA and YSLEER. CDR3 length equals 15 residues. Trimming shortened V by 0 bases and J by 8 bases, and 14 bases separated the two germline ends.

The rearrangement uses TRBV5-1 and TRBJ2-3, with D perhaps matching TRBD2 (5 bases). The CDR3 totals 14 residues. The ends were cut back, 0 bases at V and 2 bases at J, with 7 bases in the middle. CDR1 and CDR2 (germline): SGHRS, YFSETQ. The CDR3 protein is CASSLADSTDTQYF. Here the CDR3 DNA reads TGCGCCAGCAGCTTGGCGGACTCCACAGATACGCAGTATTTT.

The chain links TRBV9 to TRBJ2-7; weak D call: TRBD1 (6 bases). CDR1 is SGDLS, CDR2 YYNGEE, per germline. V was shortened by 3 bases and J by 4 bases, with 14 bases between the two germline ends. The CDR3 is 14 amino acids. The CDR3 DNA follows: TGTGCCAGCAGCGCCGGTCAACAGGGATACGAGCAGTACTTC. It is translated as CASSAGQQGYEQYF.

Regarding this clone: This sample includes further DNA sequences coding for the same CDR3. The V and J genes are TRBV9 and TRBJ2-7; the D is unclear. The V end was cut by 4 bases, the J end by 6 bases, with 17 bases between. CDR3 size: 14 residues. Germline V CDR1 and CDR2: SGDLS, YYNGEE. CDR3 nucleotide sequence: TGTGCCAGCAGCTATACCGGAAGTAACAGCGAGCAGTACTTC. Amino acids: CASSYTGSNSEQYF. Complete variable domain (other parts from reference TRBV9 and TRBJ2-7): DSGVTQTPKHLITATGQRVTLRCSPRSGDLSVYWYQQSLDQGLQFLIQYYNGEERAKGNILERFSAQQFPDLHSELNLSSLELGDSALYFCASSYTGSNSEQYFGPGTRLTVT.

The CDR3 region has the DNA TGCGCCAGCAGCCAGGTTGGCGAGCAGTACTTC. Encoded protein: CASSQVGEQYF. The chain has TRBV10-2 and TRBJ2-7, with D uncertain. V was cut by 6 bases and J by 6 bases, with 9 bases left in between. Germline-derived CDR1 and CDR2 are WSHSY and SAAADI. The CDR3 has 11 amino acids.

In this sample, this clone turned up a few times. The chain couples TRBV6-5 to TRBJ2-2; D is perhaps TRBD2 (6 bases). Germline values: CDR1 MNHEY, CDR2 SVGAGI. The CDR3 sequence is 16 residues long. Trimming stripped 2 bases from V and 2 bases from J, with 12 bases between. The CDR3 protein is CASSYGAAGNTGELFF. The CDR3 DNA sequence: TGTGCCAGCAGTTACGGGGCCGCGGGAAACACCGGGGAGCTGTTTTTT.

The chain is built from TRBV19 and TRBJ1-2, with TRBD1 matching 9 bases. The CDR3 extends over 15 amino acids. Germline V gene data show CDR1 as LNHDA and CDR2 as SQIVND (reference sequence). V gave up 6 bases and J gave up 2 bases; unmatched junction bases: 7. The CDR3 reads CASSITGGSNYGYTF. Here the CDR3 DNA reads TGTGCCAGTAGCATCACAGGGGGCTCGAACTATGGCTACACCTTC.

This chain links TRBV5-6 with TRBJ2-3, with TRBD1 identical over 8 bases. Germline lookup yields CDR1 SGHDT and CDR2 YYEEEE. The CDR3 has 13 residues. Trimming took 4 bases from V and 4 from J; bases not matched to a gene: 2. DNA of the CDR3: TGTGCCAGCAGCGTACAGGGGGCAGATACGCAGTATTTT. Protein: CASSVQGADTQYF.

Only a few counts were recorded for this clone. The rearrangement uses TRBV5-6 and TRBJ1-4, with 8 bases identical to TRBD1. V trimming: 4 bases; J trimming: 7 bases; junction bases outside the gene matches: 9. CDR1 SGHDT and CDR2 YYEEEE come from the germline V gene. CDR3 length: 15 amino acids. CDR3 nucleotide sequence: TGTGCCAGCAGCCCCCGACAGGGGAGGATTGAAAAACTGTTTTTT. Protein: CASSPRQGRIEKLFF.

V gene TRBV6-6 combines with J gene TRBJ2-2, with D unclear. This CDR3 contains 11 residues. V gave up 6 bases and J gave up 5 bases, with 4 bases separating them. The germline CDR1 and CDR2 sequences are MNHNY and SVGAGI (reference sequence). CDR3 in amino acids: CASSLTGELFF. The CDR3 nucleotides read TGTGCCAGCAGCCTGACCGGGGAGCTGTTTTTT.

The chain recombines TRBV24-1 with TRBJ2-3, with D hard to call. The CDR3 has 14 residues. The V and J ends lost 5 bases and 3 bases respectively, with 11 bases between them. Germline V gene sequence: CDR1 KGHDR, CDR2 SFDVKD. The CDR3 region is CATSGGWSTDTQYF. CDR3 sequence (DNA): TGTGCCACCAGTGGTGGGTGGAGTACAGATACGCAGTATTTT.

The CDR3 DNA reads as TGCGCCAGCAGCTCACAGGGTGGTCTCACTGAAGCTTTCTTT. This encodes CASSSQGGLTEAFF. The chain is built from TRBV5-1 and TRBJ1-1, with D perhaps TRBD1 (6 bases). V was clipped by 3 bases and J by 4 bases, with 13 bases between them. CDR3 length equals 14 residues. The V gene's germline CDR1 is SGHRS and CDR2 YFSETQ.

J is TRBJ1-1 and V is TRBV7-9; D remains ambiguous. CDR3 length: 17 residues. Germline V gene sequence: CDR1 SEHNR, CDR2 FQNEAQ (reference sequence). Trimming shortened V by 0 bases and J by 4 bases, and 18 bases separated the two germline ends. CDR3 loop: CASSLAVDSEMGTEAFF. DNA of the CDR3: TGTGCCAGCAGCTTAGCGGTGGACTCTGAGATGGGCACTGAAGCTTTCTTT. The whole variable domain, filled in from reference TRBV7-9 and TRBJ1-1, reads DTGVSQNPRHKITKRGQNVTFRCDPISEHNRLYWYRQTLGQGPEFLTYFQNEAQLEKSRLLSDRFSAERPKGSFSTLEIQRTEQGDSAMYLCASSLAVDSEMGTEAFFGQGTRLTVV.

This rearrangement joins TRBV21-1 to TRBJ2-3; the table gives TRBD2 as D, unverified against the DNA. TRBV21-1 is labeled a pseudogene. This CDR3 region has 15 residues. This CDR3 reads CASSKEAFGTDTQYF. The CDR3 DNA follows: TGTGCCAGCAGCAAAGAAGCGTTTGGCACAGATACGCAGTATTTT.

The chain employs TRBV25-1 and TRBJ2-6; D might be TRBD1 (6 bases). The V end lost 3 bases, the J end lost 1 base, and 10 bases lay between the germline ends. The CDR3 runs 16 residues. Germline V gene lookup returns CDR1 MGHDK and CDR2 SYGVNS. Here the CDR3 DNA reads TGTGCCAGCAGTGATGTTAGGGGGTCTGGGGCCAACGTCCTGACTTTC. This encodes CASSDVRGSGANVLTF.

The V call is TRBV5-4, the J call TRBJ2-1, with 9 bases that match TRBD2. The CDR3 spans 15 residues. With V trimmed by 4 bases and J by 8 bases, 10 bases remained unmatched. Germline V lookup: CDR1 SGHNT, CDR2 YYREEE (reference sequence). The CDR3 DNA reads as TGTGCCAGCAGCCGTCCTTCCGTAGCGGGAGATGAGCAGTTCTTC. This translates into CASSRPSVAGDEQFF.

This rearrangement joins TRBV13 to TRBJ2-1; TRBD2 agrees at 14 bases. Per germline, CDR1 PRHDT and CDR2 FYEKMQ (reference sequence). Trimming removed 5 bases from V and 4 bases from J; junction bases left unmatched: 16. This CDR3 region has 20 residues. The CDR3 sequence is CASSHTGLAGVGPGYNEQFF. CDR3 sequence (DNA): TGTGCCAGCAGCCACACGGGACTAGCGGGAGTAGGCCCAGGTTACAATGAGCAGTTCTTC.

The V gene is TRBV11-2, the J gene TRBJ2-5, with TRBD2 matching 7 bases. V lost 0 bases, J lost 1 base, and 8 bases stayed unmatched. In germline, CDR1 is SGHAT, CDR2 FQNNGV. This CDR3 is built from 17 residues. The DNA of the CDR3 is TGTGCCAGCAGCTTAGATCGGACCGGGGGGACCCAAGAGACCCAGTACTTC. Amino acid sequence: CASSLDRTGGTQETQYF.

V gene TRBV12-5 combines with J gene TRBJ2-7; 7 nucleotides agree with TRBD1. The V gene's germline CDR1 is LGHNT and CDR2 FRNRAP. The CDR3 runs to 16 residues. V gave up 5 bases and J gave up 2 bases; unmatched junction bases: 12. CDR3 DNA: TGTGCTAGTGGTCCATCCACGGGGACAGCCCCCTACGAGCAGTACTTC. Its translation: CASGPSTGTAPYEQYF.

This sequence joins TRBV30 and TRBJ2-3; D gene uncertain. V shed 7 bases and J shed 0 bases, with 8 bases lying between them. Germline CDR1 GTSNPN, CDR2 SVGIG (reference sequence). CDR3 length equals 12 residues. In nucleotides, the CDR3 is TGTGCCTTCTCGACTAGCACAGATACGCAGTATTTT. Translation: CAFSTSTDTQYF.

The chain has TRBV18 and TRBJ1-1; TRBD1 is a possible D gene (6 bases). Germline loops: CDR1 KGHSH, CDR2 LQKENI. The ends were cut back, 3 bases at V and 3 bases at J, with 11 bases in the middle. The CDR3 loop spans 14 amino acids. The CDR3 sequence is CASSPTGRDTEAFF. The CDR3 DNA reads as TGTGCCAGCTCACCGACAGGTCGTGACACTGAAGCTTTCTTT.

The rearrangement links TRBV25-1 to TRBJ1-3; a possible D gene is TRBD1 (6 bases). CDR1 and CDR2 from the germline V gene are MGHDK and SYGVNS. The V end was cut by 3 bases, the J end by 1 base, with 10 bases between. The CDR3 consists of 15 residues. The CDR3, as DNA: TGTGCCAGCAGTGATCAGGGGAGATCTGGAAACACCATATATTTT. This encodes CASSDQGRSGNTIYF.

The V gene is TRBV7-2, the J gene TRBJ2-7; 11 positions agree with TRBD2. CDR1 is SGHTA, CDR2 FQGNSA, per germline. There are 15 residues in the CDR3. The trim removed 1 base at V and 4 bases at J, leaving 3 bases unmatched. The CDR3 DNA sequence: TGTGCCAGCAGCTTAGTAGCGGGAGGGCAATACGAGCAGTACTTC. The encoded protein is CASSLVAGGQYEQYF.

V gene TRBV3-1 (or the pseudogene TRBV3-2) combines with J gene TRBJ2-3, with 11 positions matching TRBD2. The CDR3 contains 16 residues. The germline CDR1 and CDR2 sequences are LGHDT and YNNKEL (reference sequence). J was trimmed by 1 base and V by 6 bases; bases with no gene match: 6. The DNA for the CDR3 is TGTGCCAGCAGTCGACTAGCGGGATTAGGCACAGATACGCAGTATTTT. Encoded protein: CASSRLAGLGTDTQYF.

The chain links TRBV10-3 to TRBJ2-2; tentative D call: TRBD1 (6 bases). The CDR3 has 14 amino acids. CDR1 is ENHRY and CDR2 is SYGVKD in the germline V gene. V shed 3 bases and J shed 3 bases, with 8 bases lying between them. Here the CDR3 DNA reads TGTGCCATCAGTGAAACAGGGTACACCGGGGAGCTGTTTTTT. It encodes CAISETGYTGELFF.

J is TRBJ2-7 and V is TRBV19, with a weak D call TRBD1 (5 bases). V lost 1 base and J 3 bases, leaving 10 bases between the germline ends. The CDR3 is 14 residues long. Germline CDR1 and CDR2: LNHDA and SQIVND (reference sequence). CDR3 amino acids: CASSIAGALYEQYF. The DNA of the CDR3 is TGTGCCAGTAGTATAGCTGGGGCTCTCTACGAGCAGTACTTC.

This chain links TRBV28 with TRBJ2-7; 9 bases match TRBD1. Germline V gene lookup returns CDR1 MDHEN and CDR2 SYDVKM. J gave up 0 bases and V 8 bases, and 17 bases lay outside the gene matches. The CDR3 is 18 amino acids. The CDR3 nucleotides are TGTGCCAGCTCAACAGGGGGCGAAGTGAGGTCAGGCTCCTACGAGCAGTACTTC. This encodes CASSTGGEVRSGSYEQYF.

This clone was found a few times. The gene calls are TRBV7-9 and TRBJ2-3; 16 bases match TRBD2. The CDR3 has 18 amino acids. In germline, CDR1 is SEHNR, CDR2 FQNEAQ (reference sequence). The trim removed 3 bases at V and 5 bases at J, leaving 8 bases unmatched. The chain's CDR3 is CASSLLGLAGGYGDTQYF. The CDR3 DNA is TGTGCCAGCAGCTTGTTGGGACTAGCGGGAGGGTATGGAGATACGCAGTATTTT.

CDR3 in amino acids: CAWSRLAGGPGEQYF. The CDR3 DNA follows: TGTGCCTGGAGTAGGCTAGCGGGAGGGCCCGGTGAGCAGTACTTC. The chain links TRBV30 to TRBJ2-7; 12 bases agree with TRBD2. CDR1 is GTSNPN and CDR2 is SVGIG in the germline V gene (reference sequence). The CDR3 contains 15 residues. The trim removed 2 bases at V and 7 bases at J, leaving 9 bases unmatched.